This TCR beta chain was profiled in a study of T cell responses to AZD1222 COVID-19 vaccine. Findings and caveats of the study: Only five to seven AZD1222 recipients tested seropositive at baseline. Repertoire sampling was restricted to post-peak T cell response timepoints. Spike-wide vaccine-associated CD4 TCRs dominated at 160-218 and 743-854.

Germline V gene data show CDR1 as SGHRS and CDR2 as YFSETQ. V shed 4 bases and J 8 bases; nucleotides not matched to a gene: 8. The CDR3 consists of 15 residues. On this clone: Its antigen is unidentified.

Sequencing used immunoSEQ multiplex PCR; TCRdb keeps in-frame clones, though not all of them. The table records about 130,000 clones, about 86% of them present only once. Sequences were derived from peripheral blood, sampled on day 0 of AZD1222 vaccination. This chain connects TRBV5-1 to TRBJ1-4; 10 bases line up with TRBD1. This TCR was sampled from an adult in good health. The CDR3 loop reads CASSIGQGGGEKLFF. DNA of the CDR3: TGCGCCAGCAGCATAGGACAGGGGGGTGGAGAAAAACTGTTTTTT.